This TCR beta chain is from a study of blood T cell repertoires in COVID-19. Between the trimmed V and J ends, which lost 0 bases and 2 bases, there was a span of 11 bases. The CDR3 spans 15 residues. From germline, CDR1 is SGDLS and CDR2 YYNGEE. The protocol was immunoSEQ multiplex PCR, while the TCRdb copy is restricted to in-frame clones and leaves out a portion. In the table there are around 310,000 clones, around 90% of which are singletons. The sample taken for sequencing was peripheral blood. The sequence was collected from a woman in her forties with COVID-19, enrolled during active disease. The gene calls are TRBV9 and TRBJ1-2; D is ambiguous. The CDR3 nucleotides are TGTGCCAGCAGCGTAGAAGGACTCCCAAACTATGGCTACACCTTC. This codes for CASSVEGLPNYGYTF.